The rows below give T cell receptor beta chains drawn from one sample of a study of vaccination effects on CD4 cells after COVID-19. Antigens of these TCRs are unknown. The assay was immunoSEQ multiplex PCR, and TCRdb's table has in-frame clones only and misses some. The data contain about 14,000 clones, around 79% of them singletons. Sequencing was performed on CD4+ T cells from PBMCs cultured with HCoV-NL63 spike peptides, taken after COVID-19 vaccination. These receptors originate from a human donor who had a prior SARS-CoV-2 infection. The CDR3 runs from the conserved cysteine through the conserved F or W. A D gene is named only where the DNA matches it firmly. The size entry is marked missing in some rows and otherwise reads once, few, many or a size class.

D gene	V gene	clone size	J gene	CDR3 protein	CDR3 DNA
NA	TRBV7-2	NA	TRBJ2-1	CASSLAGVSYNEQFF	TGTGCCAGCAGCTTAGCGGGAGTCTCCTACAATGAGCAGTTCTTC
NA	TRBV9	NA	TRBJ2-3	CASSVTGTDTQYF	TGTGCCAGCAGCGTGACAGGCACAGATACGCAGTATTTT
TRBD2	TRBV9	NA	TRBJ2-3	CASSGVTSGGWDTQYF	TGTGCCAGCAGCGGGGTGACTTCGGGGGGATGGGATACGCAGTATTTT
NA	TRBV5-6	NA	TRBJ2-1	CASSYRAYNEQFF	TGTGCCAGCAGTTACAGGGCGTACAATGAGCAGTTCTTC
NA	TRBV5-6	NA	TRBJ2-6	CASSQTWAGANVLTF	TGTGCCAGCAGCCAAACCTGGGCTGGGGCCAACGTCCTGACTTTC
TRBD2	TRBV20-1	NA	TRBJ2-1	CSASKLAGGGSEQFF	TGCAGTGCTAGTAAGCTAGCGGGAGGGGGGAGCGAGCAGTTCTTC
NA	TRBV9	NA	TRBJ2-2	CASSPRPGTGELFF	TGTGCCAGCAGCCCTCGACCTGGGACCGGGGAGCTGTTTTTT
TRBD1	TRBV7-2	NA	TRBJ2-4	CASSTRSGTGTIKNIQYF	TGTGCCAGCAGCACAAGGTCCGGGACAGGGACTATTAAAAACATTCAGTACTTC
NA	TRBV5-1	NA	TRBJ2-2	CASSTGQNTGELFF	TGCGCCAGCAGCACGGGACAGAACACCGGGGAGCTGTTTTTT
NA	TRBV30	NA	TRBJ2-5	CAWSVHAASETQYF	TGTGCCTGGAGTGTACATGCAGCTTCTGAGACCCAGTACTTC
NA	TRBV9	NA	TRBJ2-3	CASSASVGYTDTQYF	TGTGCCAGCAGCGCGAGCGTGGGGTACACAGATACGCAGTATTTT
NA	TRBV5-1	few	TRBJ1-2	CASSVDGAGYGYTF	TGCGCCAGCAGCGTGGACGGGGCGGGTTATGGCTACACCTTC
NA	TRBV5-4	NA	TRBJ2-3	CASSLPGGTDTQYF	TGTGCCAGCAGCTTGCCGGGGGGCACAGATACGCAGTATTTT
NA	TRBV21-1	once	TRBJ2-7	CASRVTGTGFKREGRGSYEQYF	TGTGCCAGCAGAGTTACCGGGACAGGGTTCAAGCGGGAGGGCCGGGGCTCATACGAGCAGTACTTC
NA	TRBV7-9	NA	TRBJ2-7	CASSLDLAGTSREQYF	TGTGCCAGCAGCTTAGATTTGGCGGGGACGAGCCGCGAGCAGTACTTC